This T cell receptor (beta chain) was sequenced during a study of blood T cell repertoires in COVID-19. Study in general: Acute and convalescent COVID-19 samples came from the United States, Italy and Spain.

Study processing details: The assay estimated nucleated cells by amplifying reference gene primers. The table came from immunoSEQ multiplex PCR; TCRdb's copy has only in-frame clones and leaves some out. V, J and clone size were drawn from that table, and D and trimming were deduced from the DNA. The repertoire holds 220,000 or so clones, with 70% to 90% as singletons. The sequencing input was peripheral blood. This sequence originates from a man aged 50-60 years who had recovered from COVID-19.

CDR3 DNA: TGTGCCTGGAGTTGGCTAGCGGGGGGCGCTTGGTTCTTC. It encodes CAWSWLAGGAWFF. The chain uses TRBV30 and TRBJ2-1; 11 bases match TRBD2. Germline trimming cut 2 bases from V and 15 bases from J; bases unmatched to any gene: 9. Germline V CDR1 and CDR2: GTSNPN, SVGIG (reference sequence). The CDR3 is 13 residues long.